The sequence of this TCR beta chain was determined in a study of shared clonotypes between healthy human individuals. The CDR3 length is 16 residues. CDR1 and CDR2 from the germline V gene are SGHTA and FQGNSA. With 0 bases clipped from V and 0 bases from J, the junction kept 4 bases outside the gene matches. TCRdb's table, derived via immunoSEQ multiplex PCR, lists solely in-frame clones and lacks some. The repertoire includes approximately 2.5 million clones, 93% of them detected once, and 0.36% sits in the top ten. With respect to this clone: Its specificity is unknown.

Study outcomes and limitations: Sequencing depth was a factor that was expected to affect clonotype sharing among donors. Naive CD4 clonotype sharing across several donors was around 5.5%.

V usage is TRBV7-2 and J usage is TRBJ1-1, with 7 bases identical to TRBD1. Specimen: naive CD4+ T cells from PBMCs. Subset: CD45RA+ positively selected. The clonotype comes from a man aged 18 to 29 in good health. Some clones in this sample may be carry-over from other donors' samples. The CDR3 here is CASSLATGQLNTEAFF. In DNA form, the CDR3 reads TGTGCCAGCAGCTTAGCGACGGGACAGCTGAACACTGAAGCTTTCTTT. Variable domain in full (rest from reference TRBV7-2 and TRBJ1-1): GAGVSQSPSNKVTEKGKDVELRCDPISGHTALYWYRQSLGQGLEFLIYFQGNSAPDKSGLPSDRFSAERTGGSVSTLTIQRTQQEDSAVYLCASSLATGQLNTEAFFGQGTRLTVV.